This TCR beta chain was identified in a study of blood T cells in healthy people across ages. Whole-study results and caveats: Higher diversity and more naive CD4+ cells were features of long-lived donors, compared to aged donors. Per million T cells, the diversity of TCR beta decreased roughly linearly as age advanced.

The length of the CDR3 is 15 residues. CDR1 and CDR2 (germline): SGHAT, FQNNGV. The trim removed 2 bases at V and 10 bases at J, leaving 10 bases unmatched. For this clonotype: Its target is not known.

A J-beta primer mix and a sample-barcoded 5' primer were used in a second PCR of roughly 7 to 12 cycles. The template-switch adaptor was a 5' adaptor with 12 random nucleotides. It tagged each cDNA molecule. TCRdb re-analysed the 5' RACE reads in MiXCR, keeping a single row per CDR3 protein. The data contain some 1.1 million distinct CDR3 sequences, less than 45% of them singletons. This sequence joins TRBV11-2 and TRBJ2-1, with 8 bases aligning to TRBD1. The sequenced sample was blood. The receptor's source is a man aged 18 to 30 in good health. The CDR3, as DNA: TGTGCCAGCAGCTTACAGACAGGGGACACATACGAGCAGTTCTTC. It specifies CASSLQTGDTYEQFF.